This TCR delta chain came from a study of γδ T cells in repeated Plasmodium falciparum infection. Bulk repertoires came from Vgamma9/Vdelta2+ or Vdelta2-negative gammadelta T cells flow-sorted from PBMC. This clone was counted only a few times. The likely explanation is a read error, given a far larger clone one base away. Other DNA variants within this sample encode the same CDR3. Both TRG and TRD chains were sequenced from each sorted sample. TCRdb re-processed the multiplex PCR reads using CATT. Of 90,000 to 95,000 delta-chain clones in the sample, roughly 0.98% were seen once. The germline V gene encodes CDR1 TSWWSYY and CDR2 QGS. This CDR3 comprises 19 residues.

The chain uses TRDV1 and TRDJ2; 11 bases match TRDD3. The sequence was obtained from a pool of human donors (malaria-infected and uninfected, not separated). Specimen: gamma-delta T cells from blood. CDR3 amino acids: CALGDYSFWGIPTTAQLFF. The CDR3 coding sequence is TGTGCTCTCGGGGATTATTCCTTCTGGGGGATACCAACTACAGCACAACTCTTCTTT.